The present T cell receptor (beta chain) was sequenced within a study of cytomegalovirus exposure and HLA in healthy donors. Germline CDR1 and CDR2: LNHDA and SQIVND (reference sequence). This CDR3 spans 14 amino acids. Trimming took off 3 bases at V and 0 bases at J, with 7 bases between the two ends. Amplification used 60 Vbeta primers and 13 Jbeta primers. As processed by the authors: Among the unique TCR beta chains that a later analysis counted, around 82 million in all, roughly 11 million were shared. The table came from immunoSEQ multiplex PCR; TCRdb's copy has only in-frame clones and leaves some out. For V, J and clone size, that table is used; D and trimming come from the DNA. The data contain around 120,000 clones, 78% of them singletons.

This sequence originates from a woman aged 40 to 49 in good health and CMV-seronegative. This sequence joins TRBV19 and TRBJ2-3; D possibly corresponds to TRBD1 (5 bases). Sequenced input: PBMCs. The CDR3: CASSMGLSTDTQYF. The CDR3, as DNA: TGTGCCAGTAGTATGGGGCTTAGCACAGATACGCAGTATTTT.